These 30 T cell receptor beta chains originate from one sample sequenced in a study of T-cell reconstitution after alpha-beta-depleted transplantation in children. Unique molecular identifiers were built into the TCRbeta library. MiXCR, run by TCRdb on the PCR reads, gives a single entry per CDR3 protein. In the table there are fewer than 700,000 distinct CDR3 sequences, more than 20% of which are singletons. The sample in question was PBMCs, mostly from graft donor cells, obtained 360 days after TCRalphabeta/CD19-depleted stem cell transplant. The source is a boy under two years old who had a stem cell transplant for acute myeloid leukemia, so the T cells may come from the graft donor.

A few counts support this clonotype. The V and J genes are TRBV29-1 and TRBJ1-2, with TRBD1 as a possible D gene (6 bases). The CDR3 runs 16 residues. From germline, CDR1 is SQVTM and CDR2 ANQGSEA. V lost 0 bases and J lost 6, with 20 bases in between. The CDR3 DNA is TGCAGCGTTGAAGACCTGTCGGGGCAGGGGTGGCATGGCTACACCTTC. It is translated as CSVEDLSGQGWHGYTF.

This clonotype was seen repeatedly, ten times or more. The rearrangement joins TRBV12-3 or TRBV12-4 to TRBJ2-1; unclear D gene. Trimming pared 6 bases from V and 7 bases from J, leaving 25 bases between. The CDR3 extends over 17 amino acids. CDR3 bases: TGTGCCAGCAGCCAACGATCGACACTGCTTTCGTGGAATGAGCAGTTCTTC. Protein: CASSQRSTLLSWNEQFF.

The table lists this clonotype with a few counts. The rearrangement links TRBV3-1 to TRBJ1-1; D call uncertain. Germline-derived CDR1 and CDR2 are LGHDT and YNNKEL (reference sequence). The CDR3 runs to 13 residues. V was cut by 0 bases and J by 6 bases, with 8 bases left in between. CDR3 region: CASSQEVRAEAFF. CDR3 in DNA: TGTGCCAGCAGCCAAGAGGTGAGGGCTGAAGCTTTCTTT.

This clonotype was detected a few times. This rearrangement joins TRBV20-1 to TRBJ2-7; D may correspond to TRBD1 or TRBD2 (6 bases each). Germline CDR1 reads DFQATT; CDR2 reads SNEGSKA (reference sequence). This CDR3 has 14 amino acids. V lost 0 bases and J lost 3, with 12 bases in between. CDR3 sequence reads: CSARDQGGIYEQYF. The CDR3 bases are TGCAGTGCTAGAGATCAAGGGGGGATCTACGAGCAGTACTTC.

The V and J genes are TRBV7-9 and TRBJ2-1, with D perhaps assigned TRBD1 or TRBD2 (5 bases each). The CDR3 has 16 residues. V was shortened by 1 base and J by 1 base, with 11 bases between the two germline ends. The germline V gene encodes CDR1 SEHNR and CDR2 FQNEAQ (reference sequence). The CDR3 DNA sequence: TGTGCCAGCAGCTTAGGGGTGAGGGGTTCCTACAATGAGCAGTTCTTC. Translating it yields CASSLGVRGSYNEQFF.

CDR3 DNA: TGTGCCAGCAGTTCTCTATCGCGTCGCTCCGGGGCCAACGTCCTGACTTTC. This encodes CASSSLSRRSGANVLTF. The V call is TRBV27, the J call TRBJ2-6; D is ambiguous. CDR1 and CDR2 (germline): MNHEY, SMNVEV (reference sequence). V shed 4 bases and J shed 4 bases, with 17 bases lying between them. The CDR3 spans 17 residues.

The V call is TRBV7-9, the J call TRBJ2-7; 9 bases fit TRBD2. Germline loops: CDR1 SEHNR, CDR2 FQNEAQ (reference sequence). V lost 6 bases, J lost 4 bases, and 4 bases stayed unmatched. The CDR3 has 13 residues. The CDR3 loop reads CASSRSGGYEQYV. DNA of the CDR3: TGTGCCAGCAGTCGTAGCGGGGGATACGAGCAGTACGTC.

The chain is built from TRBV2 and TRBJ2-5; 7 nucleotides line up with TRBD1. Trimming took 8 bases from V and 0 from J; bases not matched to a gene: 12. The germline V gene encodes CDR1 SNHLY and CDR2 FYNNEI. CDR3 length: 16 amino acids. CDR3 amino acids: CASGIPGQSYQETQYF. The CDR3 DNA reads TGTGCCAGCGGGATTCCGGGACAGTCGTACCAAGAGACCCAGTACTTC.

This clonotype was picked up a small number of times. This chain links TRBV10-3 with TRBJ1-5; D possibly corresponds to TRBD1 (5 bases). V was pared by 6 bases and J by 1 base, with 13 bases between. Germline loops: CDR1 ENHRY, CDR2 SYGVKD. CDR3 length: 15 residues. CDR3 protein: CAIRPDNLSNQPQHF. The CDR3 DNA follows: TGTGCCATCAGACCGGACAACCTGAGCAATCAGCCCCAGCATTTT.

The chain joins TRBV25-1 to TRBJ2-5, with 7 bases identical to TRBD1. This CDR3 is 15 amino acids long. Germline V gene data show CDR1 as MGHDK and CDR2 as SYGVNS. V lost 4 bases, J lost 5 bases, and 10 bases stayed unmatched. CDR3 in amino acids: CASSAQGEVRETQYF. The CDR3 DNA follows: TGTGCCAGCAGTGCGCAGGGGGAAGTTCGGGAGACCCAGTACTTC.

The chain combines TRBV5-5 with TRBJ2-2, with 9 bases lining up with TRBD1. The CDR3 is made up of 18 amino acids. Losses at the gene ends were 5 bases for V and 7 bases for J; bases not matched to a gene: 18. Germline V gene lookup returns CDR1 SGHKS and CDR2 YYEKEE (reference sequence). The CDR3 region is CASSSTAARTGVSGELFF. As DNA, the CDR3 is TGTGCCAGCAGTTCAACCGCCGCCAGGACAGGGGTTAGCGGGGAGCTGTTTTTT. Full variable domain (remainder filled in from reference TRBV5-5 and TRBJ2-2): DAGVTQSPTHLIKTRGQQVTLRCSPISGHKSVSWYQQVLGQGPQFIFQYYEKEERGRGNFPDRFSARQFPNYSSELNVNALLLGDSALYLCASSSTAARTGVSGELFFGEGSRLTVL.

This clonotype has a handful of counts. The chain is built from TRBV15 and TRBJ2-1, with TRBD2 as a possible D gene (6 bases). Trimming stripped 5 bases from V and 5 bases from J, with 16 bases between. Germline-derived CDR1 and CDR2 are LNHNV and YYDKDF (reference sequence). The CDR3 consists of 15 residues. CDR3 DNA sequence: TGTGCCACCAGCTATCCCGGGGGTATCAACAATGAGCAGTTCTTC. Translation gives CATSYPGGINNEQFF.

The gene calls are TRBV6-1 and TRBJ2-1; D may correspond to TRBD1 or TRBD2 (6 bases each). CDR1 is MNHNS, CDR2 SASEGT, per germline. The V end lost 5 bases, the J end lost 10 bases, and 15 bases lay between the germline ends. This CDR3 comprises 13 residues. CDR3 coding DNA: TGTGCCAGCAGTCCCCCAGGGGAGGAAGAGCAGTTCTTC. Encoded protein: CASSPPGEEEQFF.

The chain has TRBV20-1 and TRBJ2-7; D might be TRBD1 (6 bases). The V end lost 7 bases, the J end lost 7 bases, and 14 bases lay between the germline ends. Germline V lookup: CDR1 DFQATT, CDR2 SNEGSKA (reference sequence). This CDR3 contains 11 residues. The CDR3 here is CSVGQGREQYV. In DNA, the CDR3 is TGCAGTGTCGGGCAGGGGAGAGAGCAGTACGTC.

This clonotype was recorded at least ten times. The chain's CDR3 is CASSLWTGTYNEQFF. The CDR3 coding sequence is TGTGCCAGCAGCTTATGGACAGGGACCTACAATGAGCAGTTCTTC. V and J are TRBV7-9 and TRBJ2-1, with 8 bases that match TRBD1. This CDR3 spans 15 amino acids. Germline V gene sequence: CDR1 SEHNR, CDR2 FQNEAQ (reference sequence). Losses at the gene ends were 2 bases for V and 2 bases for J; bases not matched to a gene: 2.

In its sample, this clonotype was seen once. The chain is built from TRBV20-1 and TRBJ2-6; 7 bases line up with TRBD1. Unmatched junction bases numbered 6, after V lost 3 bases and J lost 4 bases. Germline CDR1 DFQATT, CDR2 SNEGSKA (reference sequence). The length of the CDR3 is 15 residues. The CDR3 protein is CSARKGAIGANVLTF. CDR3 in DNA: TGCAGTGCTAGGAAGGGGGCGATAGGGGCCAACGTCCTGACTTTC.

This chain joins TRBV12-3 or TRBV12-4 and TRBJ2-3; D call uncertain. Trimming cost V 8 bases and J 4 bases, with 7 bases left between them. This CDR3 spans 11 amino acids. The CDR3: CASRRADTQYF. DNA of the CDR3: TGTGCCAGCCGGCGCGCAGATACGCAGTATTTT.

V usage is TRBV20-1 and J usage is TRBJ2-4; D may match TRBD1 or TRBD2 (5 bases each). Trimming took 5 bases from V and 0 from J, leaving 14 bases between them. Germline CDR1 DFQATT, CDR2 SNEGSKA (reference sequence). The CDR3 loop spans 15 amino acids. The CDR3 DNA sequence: TGCAGTGCTTGTAGAGGGGAACTAGCCAAAAACATTCAGTACTTC. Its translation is CSACRGELAKNIQYF.

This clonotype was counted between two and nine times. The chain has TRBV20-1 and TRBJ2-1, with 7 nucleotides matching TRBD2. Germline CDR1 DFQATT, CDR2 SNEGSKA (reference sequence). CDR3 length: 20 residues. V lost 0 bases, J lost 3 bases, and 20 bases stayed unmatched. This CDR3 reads CSARDEGGARLNLIYNEQFF. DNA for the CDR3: TGCAGTGCTAGAGATGAGGGAGGGGCTAGACTGAACTTAATCTACAATGAGCAGTTCTTC.

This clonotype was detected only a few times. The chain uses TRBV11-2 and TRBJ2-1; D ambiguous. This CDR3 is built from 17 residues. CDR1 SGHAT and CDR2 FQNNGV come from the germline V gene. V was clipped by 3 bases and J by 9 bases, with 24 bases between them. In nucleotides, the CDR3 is TGTGCCAGCAGCTTGCGTATCTCGGCAGGCGGCCGTGGTGAGCAGTTCTTC. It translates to CASSLRISAGGRGEQFF.

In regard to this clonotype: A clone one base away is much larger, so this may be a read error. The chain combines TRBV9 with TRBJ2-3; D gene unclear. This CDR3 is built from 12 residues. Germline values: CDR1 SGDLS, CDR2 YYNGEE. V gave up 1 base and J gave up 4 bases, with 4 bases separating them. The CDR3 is CASSVTSDTQYF. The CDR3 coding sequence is TGTGCCAGCAGCGTAACTTCAGATACGCAGTATTTT.

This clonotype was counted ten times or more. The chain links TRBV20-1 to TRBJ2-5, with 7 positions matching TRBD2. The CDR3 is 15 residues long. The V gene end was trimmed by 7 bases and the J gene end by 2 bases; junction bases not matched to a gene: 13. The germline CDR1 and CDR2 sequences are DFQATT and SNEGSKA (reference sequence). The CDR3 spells CSVQKGSGGQETQYF. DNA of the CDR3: TGCAGTGTGCAGAAGGGGTCGGGGGGACAAGAGACCCAGTACTTC.

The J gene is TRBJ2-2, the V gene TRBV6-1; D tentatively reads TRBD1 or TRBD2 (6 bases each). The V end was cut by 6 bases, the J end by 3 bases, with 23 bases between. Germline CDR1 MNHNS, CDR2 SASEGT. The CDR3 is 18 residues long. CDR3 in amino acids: CASSPIRGVVGDTGELFF. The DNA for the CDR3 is TGTGCCAGCAGCCCGATAAGGGGGGTTGTGGGGGACACCGGGGAGCTGTTTTTT.

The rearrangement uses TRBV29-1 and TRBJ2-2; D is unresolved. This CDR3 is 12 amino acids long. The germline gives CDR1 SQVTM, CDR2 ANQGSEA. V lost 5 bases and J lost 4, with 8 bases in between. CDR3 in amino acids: CSVRHPTGELFF. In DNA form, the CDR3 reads TGCAGCGTTCGACATCCCACCGGGGAGCTGTTTTTT.

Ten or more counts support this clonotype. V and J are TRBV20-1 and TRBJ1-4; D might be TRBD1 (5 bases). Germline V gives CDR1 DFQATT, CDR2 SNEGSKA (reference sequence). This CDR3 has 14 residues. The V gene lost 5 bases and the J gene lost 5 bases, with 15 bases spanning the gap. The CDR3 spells CSAAEWGSNEKLFF. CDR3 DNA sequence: TGCAGTGCTGCCGAATGGGGGTCAAATGAAAAACTGTTTTTT.

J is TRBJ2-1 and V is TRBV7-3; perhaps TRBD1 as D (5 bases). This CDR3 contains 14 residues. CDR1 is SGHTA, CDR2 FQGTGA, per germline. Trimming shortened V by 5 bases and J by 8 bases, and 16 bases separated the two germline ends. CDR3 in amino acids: CASSASAQGDEQFF. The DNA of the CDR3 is TGTGCCAGCAGCGCTTCCGCCCAGGGTGATGAGCAGTTCTTC.

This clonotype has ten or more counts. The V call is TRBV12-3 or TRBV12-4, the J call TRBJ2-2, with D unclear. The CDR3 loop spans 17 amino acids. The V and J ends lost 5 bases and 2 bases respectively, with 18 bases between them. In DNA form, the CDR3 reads TGTGCCAGCAGTCCCGAGATGAAGGGCCTTAACACCGGGGAGCTGTTTTTT. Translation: CASSPEMKGLNTGELFF.

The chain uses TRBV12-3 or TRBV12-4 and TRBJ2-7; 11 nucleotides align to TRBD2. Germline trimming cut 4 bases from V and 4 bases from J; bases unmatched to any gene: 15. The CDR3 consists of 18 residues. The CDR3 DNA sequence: TGTGCCAGCAGTTCATCTAGCGGGGGGCTCCAGAGGAAATACGAGCAGTACTTC. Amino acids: CASSSSSGGLQRKYEQYF.

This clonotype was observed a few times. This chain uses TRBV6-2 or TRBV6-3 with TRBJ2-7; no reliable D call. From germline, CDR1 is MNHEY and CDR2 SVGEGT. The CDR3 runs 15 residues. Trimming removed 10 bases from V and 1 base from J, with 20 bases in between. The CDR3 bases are TGTGCCACTGCCTTGCAAGGTGGATTATCCTACGAGCAGTACTTC. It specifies CATALQGGLSYEQYF.

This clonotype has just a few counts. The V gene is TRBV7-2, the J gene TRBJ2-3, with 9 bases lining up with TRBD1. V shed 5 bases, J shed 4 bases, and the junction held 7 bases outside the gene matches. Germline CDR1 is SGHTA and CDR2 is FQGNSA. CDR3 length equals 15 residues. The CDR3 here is CASSPLGQGSDTQYF. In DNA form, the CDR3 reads TGTGCCAGCAGCCCCCTGGGACAGGGCTCAGATACGCAGTATTTT.